Following are 22 T cell receptor beta chains from one sample sequenced in a study of T cells in Graves' hyperthyroidism and ophthalmopathy. The TCR beta CDR3 regions underwent amplification using RNA transcripts as the source. The TCR CDR3 was amplified in a first-round RT-PCR using the HTBI primer set. TCRdb processed the multiplex PCR reads anew with MiXCR; each CDR3 protein has one entry. The sample holds a few hundred thousand distinct CDR3 sequences, 25% seen once. Sample: blood. These TCRs come from a middle-aged man with Graves' hyperthyroidism.

This sequence joins TRBV3-1 and TRBJ2-1; 12 bases fit TRBD2. This CDR3 spans 17 amino acids. CDR1 is LGHDT, CDR2 YNNKEL, per germline (reference sequence). J lost 8 bases, V lost 0 bases, and 8 bases had no gene match. The CDR3 loop reads CASSQDPPSGRVYEQFF. The CDR3 DNA reads TGTGCCAGCAGCCAAGATCCCCCTAGCGGGAGGGTCTATGAGCAGTTCTTC.

This clonotype was detected many times. The chain couples TRBV11-3 to TRBJ2-1, with 10 bases that match TRBD2. CDR1 SGHNT and CDR2 YENEEA come from the germline V gene. Trimming cost V 5 bases and J 5 bases; bases outside gene matches: 3. The length of the CDR3 is 14 residues. The CDR3, as DNA: TGTGCCAGCAGCCCTAGCGGGGGAAACAATGAGCAGTTCTTC. This gives the protein CASSPSGGNNEQFF. Full variable domain (missing parts from reference TRBV11-3 and TRBJ2-1): EAGVVQSPRYKIIEKKQPVAFWCNPISGHNTLYWYLQNLGQGPELLIRYENEEAVDDSQLPKDRFSAERLKGVDSTLKIQPAELGDSAVYLCASSPSGGNNEQFFGPGTRLTVL.

This clonotype was seen just once. Given a much more abundant clone one base away, this may be a read error. V is TRBV29-1 and J is TRBJ2-3; possibly TRBD2 for D (7 bases). CDR1 is SQVTM, CDR2 ANQGSEA, per germline. Trimming stripped 4 bases from V and 5 bases from J, with 13 bases between. The length of the CDR3 is 13 residues. CDR3 amino acids: CSVGGGERDTQYF. DNA for the CDR3: TGCAGCGTTGGCGGGGGCGAGAGAGATACGCAGTATTTT.

A note on this clonotype: A read error is possible here, since a much larger clone lies one base away. The V call is TRBV28, the J call TRBJ2-3; TRBD2 agrees at 12 bases. The CDR3 spans 15 residues. Germline V CDR1 and CDR2: MDHEN, SYDVKM. V lost 8 bases to trimming and J lost 3 bases; unmatched junction nucleotides: 6. In DNA, the CDR3 is TGTGCCAGCCTTGGACTAGCGGGAAATACAGATACGCAGTATTTT. As protein: CASLGLAGNTDTQYF.

The V call is TRBV28, the J call TRBJ1-2, with 12 bases matching TRBD1. Germline CDR1 and CDR2: MDHEN and SYDVKM. J was trimmed by 7 bases and V by 6 bases; bases with no gene match: 6. The CDR3 has 14 residues. The CDR3 nucleotides are TGTGCCAGCAGGGGACAGGGGGCGCAGGGTGGCTACACCTTC. Amino acids: CASRGQGAQGGYTF.

The V gene is TRBV7-2, the J gene TRBJ2-1; no firm D call. The CDR3 runs to 14 residues. Germline-derived CDR1 and CDR2 are SGHTA and FQGNSA. Trimming left V 5 bases short and J 7 bases short, with 15 bases between. The CDR3 loop is CASSQDRMANEQFF. In nucleotides, the CDR3 is TGTGCCAGCAGCCAAGATAGGATGGCAAATGAGCAGTTCTTC.

This chain links TRBV30 with TRBJ1-5; 9 nucleotides align to TRBD1. The CDR3 covers 14 residues. CDR1 is GTSNPN and CDR2 is SVGIG in the germline V gene (reference sequence). V was clipped by 2 bases and J by 2 bases; unmatched bases: 1. CDR3 sequence (DNA): TGTGCCTGGAGTTGGACAGGGGGCAATCAGCCCCAGCATTTT. This codes for CAWSWTGGNQPQHF. Full variable domain (missing parts from reference TRBV30 and TRBJ1-5): SQTIHQWPATLVQPVGSPLSLECTVEGTSNPNLYWYRQAAGRGLQLLFYSVGIGQISSEVPQNLSASRPQDRQFILSSKKLLLSDSGFYLCAWSWTGGNQPQHFGDGTRLSIL.

This clonotype was seen repeatedly, ten times or more. This chain links TRBV7-3 with TRBJ2-1; D not resolved. Trimming took off 5 bases at V and 6 bases at J, with 11 bases between the two ends. This CDR3 is 13 amino acids long. The germline gives CDR1 SGHTA, CDR2 FQGTGA. DNA of the CDR3: TGTGCCAGCAGCATCGGGTTACCCAATGAGCAGTTCTTC. It is translated as CASSIGLPNEQFF.

V is TRBV6-1 and J is TRBJ1-2, with TRBD1 matching over 8 bases. This CDR3 comprises 13 residues. Trimming cost V 9 bases and J 3 bases; bases outside gene matches: 6. Germline V lookup: CDR1 MNHNS, CDR2 SASEGT. CDR3 in amino acids: CASGTGGDYGYTF. The CDR3 DNA reads TGTGCCAGTGGGACAGGAGGGGACTATGGCTACACCTTC.

There are many counts of this clonotype. The rearrangement uses TRBV3-1 and TRBJ2-7; 8 bases are a match to TRBD1. CDR3 length equals 16 residues. J was trimmed by 6 bases and V by 1 base; bases with no gene match: 11. The germline V gene has CDR1 LGHDT and CDR2 YNNKEL (reference sequence). The CDR3 sequence is CASSQGIAGGMGEQYF. In DNA, the CDR3 is TGTGCCAGCAGCCAAGGTATCGCAGGGGGCATGGGCGAGCAGTACTTC.

This clonotype showed up many times. This rearrangement joins TRBV12-3 or TRBV12-4 to TRBJ2-5; D not resolved. V lost 2 bases and J 6 bases, leaving 7 bases between the germline ends. The CDR3 loop spans 12 amino acids. CDR3 DNA sequence: TGTGCCAGCAGTTTACACGGGCAGACCCAGTACTTC. Translating gives CASSLHGQTQYF.

Many counts were recorded for this clonotype. The chain is built from TRBV20-1 and TRBJ2-5; D gene unclear. Germline assignment: CDR1 DFQATT and CDR2 SNEGSKA (reference sequence). This CDR3 region has 12 residues. V dropped 7 bases and J dropped 0 bases, with 9 bases sitting between them. The CDR3 region has the DNA TGCAGTGGGGCGAAGGACCAAGAGACCCAGTACTTC. This encodes CSGAKDQETQYF.

The chain combines TRBV29-1 with TRBJ2-5; D is uncertain. This CDR3 spans 15 amino acids. In germline, CDR1 is SQVTM, CDR2 ANQGSEA. The V and J ends lost 6 bases and 5 bases respectively, with 22 bases between them. Here the CDR3 DNA reads TGCAGCGTGTGGAACCCTCTGGAATTGGGGGAGACCCAGTACTTC. This translates into CSVWNPLELGETQYF. The variable domain in full, completed from reference TRBV29-1 and TRBJ2-5, reads SAVISQKPSRDICQRGTSLTIQCQVDSQVTMMFWYRQQPGQSLTLIATANQGSEATYESGFVIDKFPISRPNLTFSTLTVSNMSPEDSSIYLCSVWNPLELGETQYFGPGTRLLVL.

V and J are TRBV7-2 and TRBJ1-1; TRBD1 agrees at 7 bases. From germline, CDR1 is SGHTA and CDR2 FQGNSA. This CDR3 region has 14 residues. V shed 6 bases, J shed 1 base, and the junction held 5 bases outside the gene matches. The CDR3 DNA reads TGTGCCAGCAGTTCGGGACAGAGGAACACTGAAGCTTTCTTT. This codes for CASSSGQRNTEAFF.

This clonotype was counted many times. The chain is built from TRBV20-1 and TRBJ2-1; D gene unclear. With 6 bases removed from V and 3 bases from J, the gap between germline ends came to 9 bases. This CDR3 contains 12 residues. The V gene's germline CDR1 is DFQATT and CDR2 SNEGSKA (reference sequence). The CDR3 DNA reads TGCAGTGCCAGCGACAACTACAATGAGCAGTTCTTC. This sequence encodes CSASDNYNEQFF.

The chain joins TRBV7-3 to TRBJ2-1; D is possibly TRBD2 (6 bases). Per germline, CDR1 SGHTA and CDR2 FQGTGA. This CDR3 spans 16 amino acids. Trimming removed 6 bases at V and 0 bases at J, with 15 bases between. The CDR3 DNA is TGTGCCAGCAGTCCAGAGGGCGGGGACTCCTACAATGAGCAGTTCTTC. This codes for CASSPEGGDSYNEQFF.

This clonotype appeared many times. The genes are TRBV27 and TRBJ2-7; 9 positions match TRBD2. The CDR3 is made up of 15 amino acids. Per germline, CDR1 MNHEY and CDR2 SMNVEV (reference sequence). V shed 4 bases and J 2 bases; nucleotides not matched to a gene: 6. The CDR3 DNA follows: TGTGCCAGCAGTTCCAGGACTAGCGCGACCTACGAGCAGTACTTC. Translated: CASSSRTSATYEQYF.

There are a few counts of this clonotype. This sequence may be a read error, since a much larger clone differs from it by one base. This chain links TRBV28 with TRBJ2-7; 7 nucleotides align to TRBD1. Germline V gene sequence: CDR1 MDHEN, CDR2 SYDVKM. This CDR3 has 16 amino acids. Here the CDR3 reads CASSFGVRGPNYEQHF. The CDR3 DNA reads as TGTGCCAGCAGTTTTGGGGTAAGGGGGCCCAACTACGAGCAGCACTTC.

This chain uses TRBV20-1 with TRBJ2-5; D may be TRBD1 (6 bases). This CDR3 contains 15 residues. CDR1 is DFQATT and CDR2 is SNEGSKA in the germline V gene (reference sequence). Trimming took 6 bases from V and 2 from J, leaving 19 bases between them. The chain's CDR3 is CSATSGQNPQETQYF. The CDR3, as DNA: TGCAGTGCCACCAGTGGACAGAATCCACAAGAGACCCAGTACTTC.

This CDR3 reads CASSYQGGETQYF. The CDR3 DNA is TGTGCCAGCTCATACCAGGGGGGAGAGACCCAGTACTTC. The rearrangement links TRBV18 to TRBJ2-5, with D possibly being TRBD1 (7 bases). Per germline, CDR1 KGHSH and CDR2 LQKENI. The CDR3 loop spans 13 amino acids. Trimming shortened V by 5 bases and J by 4 bases, and 11 bases separated the two germline ends.

J is TRBJ2-1 and V is TRBV7-9; unclear D gene. Trimming took 1 base from V and 6 from J, leaving 7 bases between them. The germline V gene has CDR1 SEHNR and CDR2 FQNEAQ (reference sequence). The CDR3 has 13 amino acids. The CDR3 region is CASSLGEVNEQFF. The CDR3 DNA reads as TGTGCCAGCAGCTTAGGAGAGGTCAATGAGCAGTTCTTC. The whole variable domain, filled in from reference TRBV7-9 and TRBJ2-1, reads DTGVSQNPRHKITKRGQNVTFRCDPISEHNRLYWYRQTLGQGPEFLTYFQNEAQLEKSRLLSDRFSAERPKGSFSTLEIQRTEQGDSAMYLCASSLGEVNEQFFGPGTRLTVL.

The table lists this clonotype with many counts. The chain carries TRBV20-1 and TRBJ2-7, with 7 positions matching TRBD2. CDR1 and CDR2 from the germline V gene are DFQATT and SNEGSKA (reference sequence). This CDR3 has 15 residues. V shed 2 bases, J shed 6 bases, and the junction held 13 bases outside the gene matches. The CDR3 nucleotides read TGCAGTGCTAGACCCGCAGGACTAGATGGGGGCGAGCAGTACTTC. Its protein product is CSARPAGLDGGEQYF.